The clone carrying this TCR beta chain occurred a few times. What it recognizes is unknown. V shed 2 bases and J shed 3 bases, with 8 bases lying between them. Germline V gives CDR1 MNHEY, CDR2 SVGEGT. The CDR3 length is 13 residues. Treatment defined: around 19 received Ad26.COV2.S at low or high dose, single or two shots; about 5 received placebo; per-sample allocation not given. All samples were drawn on day 63, counting from the first vaccine or placebo injection. TCRdb keeps only in-frame clones here, not all; method: immunoSEQ multiplex PCR. The data show about half a million clones, with 70% to 90% seen just once and around 1.6% held by the top ten. These data are taken from a study of Ad26.COV2.S vaccination and SARS-CoV-2 variants. Study-wide findings and caveats: Possibly, TCR breadth and depth analyses underestimated total T cell responses. The study found higher spike-specific TCR breadth in vaccine than placebo recipients.

The sequence was obtained from a person between 18 and 59 years old who received the Ad26.COV2.S COVID-19 vaccine or a placebo. This specimen was peripheral blood, taken in a trial of Ad26.COV2.S vaccine versus placebo. The rearrangement uses TRBV6-2 or TRBV6-3 and TRBJ2-7; TRBD2 is a possible D gene (6 bases). The CDR3 nucleotides are TGTGCCAGCAGTTACATGCGGGGCTACGAGCAGTACTTC. Translating gives CASSYMRGYEQYF.